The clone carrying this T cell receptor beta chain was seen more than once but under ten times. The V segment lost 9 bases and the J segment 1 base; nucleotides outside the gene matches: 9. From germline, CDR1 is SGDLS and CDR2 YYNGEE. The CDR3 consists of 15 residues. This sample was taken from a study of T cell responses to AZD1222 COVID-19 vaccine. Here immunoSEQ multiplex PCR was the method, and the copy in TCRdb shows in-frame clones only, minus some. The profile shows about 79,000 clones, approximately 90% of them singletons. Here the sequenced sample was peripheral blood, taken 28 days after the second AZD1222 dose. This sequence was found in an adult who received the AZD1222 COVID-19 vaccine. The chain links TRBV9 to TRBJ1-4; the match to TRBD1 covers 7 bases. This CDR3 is CATSTGSGTNEKLFF. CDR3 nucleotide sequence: TGTGCCACCTCGACAGGGTCGGGAACTAATGAAAAACTGTTTTTT.